The rows below give T cell receptor beta chains drawn from one sample of a study of identifying expanded T cells in peripheral blood. Sequencing was performed with immunoSEQ multiplex PCR; in TCRdb, only in-frame clones are kept and a portion is missing. The table shows about 130,000 clones, with 70% to 90% occurring only once. Sample: blood. These receptors were obtained from a person aged 18 to 70 in good health. Both conserved end residues are part of each CDR3. D genes are given only for firm matches. Rows may omit the clone size; those that give it use once, few, many or a size class.

V	D	J	size	CDR3	DNA
TRBV5-8	-	TRBJ1-5	-	CASSRRINQPQHF	TGTGCCAGCAGCAGACGGATCAATCAGCCCCAGCATTTT
TRBV6-6	-	TRBJ2-5	-	CASSYSTGFGGETQYF	TGTGCCAGCAGTTACTCAACAGGGTTTGGAGGGGAGACCCAGTACTTC
TRBV6-4	-	TRBJ1-1	-	CASSIGTNTEAFF	TGTGCCAGCAGTATTGGCACGAACACTGAAGCTTTCTTT
TRBV15	-	TRBJ1-1	-	CATSRDRENTEAFF	TGTGCCACCAGCAGAGACAGGGAGAACACTGAAGCTTTCTTT
TRBV7-9	TRBD2	TRBJ2-3	-	CASSARPSGSTDTQYF	TGTGCCAGCAGCGCCCGTCCTAGCGGTAGCACAGATACGCAGTATTTT
TRBV6-5	-	TRBJ2-7	-	CASSYSMEGRDEQYF	TGTGCCAGCAGTTACTCGATGGAGGGCAGGGACGAGCAGTACTTC
TRBV4-1	-	TRBJ2-7	once	CASREGALSSYEQYF	TGCGCCAGCAGGGAAGGGGCGTTGAGCTCCTACGAGCAGTACTTC
TRBV6-6	-	TRBJ1-1	-	CASSSEALNTEAFF	TGTGCCAGCAGTTCAGAAGCACTGAACACTGAAGCTTTCTTT
TRBV18	-	TRBJ1-2	-	CASSPYTDPTNGYTF	TGTGCCAGCTCACCATATACAGACCCCACCAATGGCTACACCTTC
TRBV7-2	-	TRBJ2-3	-	CASSLVLGADTQYF	TGTGCCAGCAGCTTAGTTCTGGGAGCAGATACGCAGTATTTT
TRBV4-2	-	TRBJ1-5	-	CASSQVGDQPQHF	TGTGCCAGCAGCCAAGTAGGGGACCAGCCCCAGCATTTT
TRBV7-3	TRBD1	TRBJ1-2	-	CASSNAPGQGAAGYTF	TGTGCCAGCAGTAACGCACCGGGACAGGGGGCGGCTGGCTACACCTTC
TRBV6-1	-	TRBJ2-7	-	CATVLTGLDYEQYF	TGTGCTACAGTACTTACAGGGTTGGACTACGAGCAGTACTTC
TRBV18	-	TRBJ2-5	once	CASSPPGQETQYF	TGTGCCAGCTCACCACCAGGTCAAGAGACCCAGTACTTC
TRBV6-1	-	TRBJ2-3	-	CASPGASTDTQYF	TGTGCCAGCCCGGGAGCCAGCACAGATACGCAGTATTTT
TRBV10-2	-	TRBJ1-1	-	CASSDLNTEAFF	TGCGCCAGCAGTGACCTGAACACTGAAGCTTTCTTT
TRBV6-5	-	TRBJ1-2	-	CASTPLTRDNGYTF	TGTGCCAGCACCCCCCTCACGCGGGATAATGGCTACACCTTC
TRBV5-1	-	TRBJ1-5	-	CAIYPLRAGVSNQPQHF	TGCGCCATCTACCCTTTAAGGGCAGGGGTTAGCAATCAGCCCCAGCATTTT
TRBV5-1	-	TRBJ1-1	few	CASSLGGGTEAFF	TGCGCCAGCAGCTTGGGGGGAGGCACTGAAGCTTTCTTT
TRBV23-1	-	TRBJ2-7	-	CASSHPTGPEQYF	TGCGCCAGCAGTCACCCCACAGGTCCCGAGCAGTACTTC
TRBV5-4	-	TRBJ1-2	-	CASSLPGALDYGYTF	TGTGCCAGCAGCTTGCCAGGGGCTTTGGACTATGGCTACACCTTC
TRBV5-1	TRBD1	TRBJ1-5	-	CASSPTGVSNQPQHF	TGCGCCAGCAGCCCGACAGGGGTCAGCAATCAGCCCCAGCATTTT
TRBV5-1	-	TRBJ2-1	-	CATRMNNEQFF	TGCGCCACCCGGATGAACAATGAGCAGTTCTTC
TRBV10-3	-	TRBJ2-7	-	CAISVDREGEQYF	TGTGCCATCAGCGTAGACAGGGAGGGCGAGCAGTACTTC
TRBV28	TRBD1	TRBJ2-1	-	CASREGTGGWNEQFF	TGTGCCAGCAGAGAGGGTACAGGGGGTTGGAATGAGCAGTTCTTC
TRBV28	TRBD1	TRBJ1-1	few	CASRWGGTRQGYEAFF	TGTGCCAGCAGATGGGGAGGGACCCGACAGGGATATGAAGCTTTCTTT
TRBV5-1	TRBD1	TRBJ2-5	many	CASSSGQTLQETQYF	TGCGCCAGCAGCTCGGGACAGACCCTTCAAGAGACCCAGTACTTC
TRBV2	TRBD2	TRBJ2-5	-	CAGSGLARETQYF	TGTGCCGGAAGCGGACTAGCGCGGGAGACCCAGTACTTC
TRBV4-1	-	TRBJ1-4	-	CASSLTLGTNEKLFF	TGCGCCAGCAGCCTCACTTTGGGTACTAATGAAAAACTGTTTTTT
TRBV5-5	-	TRBJ1-2	few	CASSTRTRGNNGYTF	TGTGCCAGCAGCACTCGGACCCGGGGAAATAATGGCTACACCTTC
TRBV5-1	-	TRBJ2-3	-	CTSSLGQGTDTQYF	TGCACCAGCAGCTTGGGTCAGGGCACAGATACGCAGTATTTT
TRBV14	-	TRBJ2-7	-	CASSLISEQYF	TGTGCCAGCAGCTTGATAAGCGAGCAGTACTTC
TRBV7-2	-	TRBJ1-5	few	CASSSGQSNQPQHF	TGTGCCAGCAGCTCGGGACAAAGCAATCAGCCCCAGCATTTT
TRBV28	-	TRBJ2-5	-	CASSLLGRETQYF	TGTGCCAGCAGTTTACTGGGGCGGGAGACCCAGTACTTC
TRBV4-2	TRBD1	TRBJ2-7	medium-sized	CASSPTIQGTGNEQYF	TGTGCCAGCAGCCCAACAATCCAAGGGACAGGGAACGAGCAGTACTTC
TRBV18	TRBD1	TRBJ1-1	-	CASSPETGSSAEAFF	TGTGCCAGCTCACCAGAGACAGGGTCATCCGCTGAAGCTTTCTTT
TRBV29-1	-	TRBJ2-3	once	CSVDNGASTDTQYF	TGCAGCGTTGATAACGGGGCTAGCACAGATACGCAGTATTTT
TRBV28	TRBD2	TRBJ2-3	-	CATFTHGLATDTQYF	TGTGCCACCTTTACCCACGGACTAGCCACAGATACGCAGTATTTT
TRBV7-8	TRBD1	TRBJ2-7	-	CASSFRQGAFYEQYF	TGTGCCAGCAGCTTTAGACAGGGGGCATTCTACGAGCAGTACTTC
TRBV7-9	-	TRBJ2-5	-	CANSEVVETQYF	TGTGCCAACTCCGAGGTTGTGGAGACCCAGTACTTC
TRBV7-2	TRBD2	TRBJ2-5	-	CASRPQASGWQETQYF	TGTGCCAGCAGACCCCAGGCTAGCGGTTGGCAAGAGACCCAGTACTTC
TRBV6-5	-	TRBJ2-4	-	CASSSDKGNIQYF	TGTGCCAGCAGTTCCGACAAGGGAAACATTCAGTACTTC
TRBV6-5	-	TRBJ2-3	-	CASRGGPTDTQYF	TGTGCCAGCAGGGGGGGCCCCACAGATACGCAGTATTTT
TRBV10-1	TRBD1	TRBJ1-5	few	CARTGESQPQHF	TGCGCCAGGACAGGGGAAAGTCAGCCCCAGCATTTT
TRBV9	TRBD1	TRBJ1-2	few	CASRSDRTYPYGYTF	TGTGCCAGCAGGTCGGACAGGACTTACCCCTATGGCTACACCTTC
TRBV9	-	TRBJ1-1	-	CASSVDGGAEAFF	TGTGCCAGCAGCGTAGACGGGGGAGCTGAAGCTTTCTTT
TRBV6-5	-	TRBJ2-4	-	CASTSQGRKDIQYF	TGTGCCAGCACCTCACAGGGTCGGAAGGACATTCAGTACTTC
TRBV5-6	-	TRBJ2-7	-	CASSQTGINEQYF	TGTGCCAGCAGCCAAACAGGGATCAACGAGCAGTACTTC
TRBV6-1	-	TRBJ2-7	-	CASSEEGGISYEQYF	TGTGCCAGCAGTGAAGAAGGAGGGATCTCCTACGAGCAGTACTTC
TRBV6-1	-	TRBJ2-2	-	CASSERGPNTGELFF	TGTGCCAGCAGTGAAAGAGGTCCCAACACCGGGGAGCTGTTTTTT
TRBV27	TRBD1	TRBJ1-1	once	CASSPRKLDRGGEAFF	TGTGCCAGCAGTCCCAGAAAACTGGACAGGGGAGGTGAAGCTTTCTTT
TRBV6-5	-	TRBJ2-1	-	CATREGSSYNEQFF	TGTGCCACCCGAGAGGGGAGCTCCTACAATGAGCAGTTCTTC
TRBV2	-	TRBJ2-5	-	CASSEWGAQGETQYF	TGTGCCAGCAGTGAATGGGGGGCGCAGGGAGAGACCCAGTACTTC
TRBV25-1	-	TRBJ1-3	once	CASSEYKGTATSGNTIYF	TGTGCCAGCAGTGAATATAAAGGGACGGCGACCTCTGGAAACACCATATATTTT